These T cell receptor beta chains were read from a single sample in a study of cytomegalovirus exposure and HLA in healthy donors. Sequencing was performed with immunoSEQ multiplex PCR; in TCRdb, only in-frame clones are kept and a portion is missing. This table has 150,000 or so clones, 60% to 85% appearing once. The sample consisted of PBMCs. These receptors all come from a man aged 35-49 years in good health and CMV-seropositive. CDR3s include the opening cysteine and the closing phenylalanine or tryptophan. A D gene is named only where the DNA matches it firmly. Clone sizes are given selectively: once, few, many, or a class where the clone is expanded.

d_gene: TRBD2
len: 16
v_gene: TRBV2
abundance: -
j_gene: TRBJ2-7
CDR3aa: CASSAGSGRAWYEQYF
CDR3nt: TGTGCCAGCAGTGCTGGTAGCGGGAGGGCCTGGTACGAGCAGTACTTC

d_gene: -
len: 14
v_gene: TRBV5-1
abundance: -
j_gene: TRBJ1-5
CDR3aa: CASSLMGGDQPQHF
CDR3nt: TGCGCCAGCAGCTTGATGGGCGGGGATCAGCCCCAGCATTTT

d_gene: -
len: 15
v_gene: TRBV4-2
abundance: -
j_gene: TRBJ1-1
CDR3aa: CASSQEAGYVTEAFF
CDR3nt: TGTGCCAGCAGCCAAGAAGCAGGGTATGTCACTGAAGCTTTCTTT

d_gene: -
len: 13
v_gene: TRBV6-5
abundance: few
j_gene: TRBJ1-5
CDR3aa: CASSYSSDQPQHF
CDR3nt: TGTGCCAGCAGTTACTCGAGTGATCAGCCCCAGCATTTT

d_gene: -
len: 15
v_gene: TRBV5-1
abundance: -
j_gene: TRBJ2-1
CDR3aa: CASSVGAGKYNEQFF
CDR3nt: TGCGCCAGCAGCGTTGGGGCGGGGAAGTACAATGAGCAGTTCTTC

d_gene: -
len: 15
v_gene: TRBV5-4
abundance: -
j_gene: TRBJ1-2
CDR3aa: CASSSTDRPNYGYTF
CDR3nt: TGTGCCAGCAGCTCAACCGACAGACCCAACTATGGCTACACCTTC

d_gene: -
len: 11
v_gene: TRBV7-2
abundance: -
j_gene: TRBJ1-1
CDR3aa: CASSFYTEAFF
CDR3nt: TGTGCCAGCAGCTTCTATACTGAAGCTTTCTTT

d_gene: TRBD1
len: 15
v_gene: TRBV19
abundance: -
j_gene: TRBJ1-2
CDR3aa: CASSGVAGQGGGYTF
CDR3nt: TGTGCCAGTAGTGGCGTTGCGGGACAGGGTGGTGGCTACACCTTC

d_gene: -
len: 15
v_gene: TRBV18
abundance: -
j_gene: TRBJ2-7
CDR3aa: CASSPAGGSSYEQYF
CDR3nt: TGTGCCAGCTCACCGGCAGGGGGGAGCTCCTACGAGCAGTACTTC

d_gene: TRBD1
len: 15
v_gene: TRBV4-1
abundance: -
j_gene: TRBJ1-1
CDR3aa: CASSHPGQEYTEAFF
CDR3nt: TGCGCCAGCAGCCACCCGGGACAGGAGTACACTGAAGCTTTCTTT

d_gene: TRBD1
len: 18
v_gene: TRBV30
abundance: -
j_gene: TRBJ2-1
CDR3aa: CAWSAGQGARSSYNEQFF
CDR3nt: TGTGCCTGGAGTGCGGGACAGGGGGCGAGAAGCTCCTACAATGAGCAGTTCTTC

d_gene: TRBD2
len: 17
v_gene: TRBV9
abundance: -
j_gene: TRBJ2-7
CDR3aa: CASSETNLAGAPYEQYF
CDR3nt: TGTGCCAGCAGTGAAACCAACCTAGCGGGGGCCCCCTACGAGCAGTACTTC

d_gene: -
len: 13
v_gene: TRBV19
abundance: -
j_gene: TRBJ1-1
CDR3aa: CASKQQGRTEAFF
CDR3nt: TGTGCCAGTAAACAACAGGGTCGCACTGAAGCTTTCTTT

d_gene: -
len: 18
v_gene: TRBV28
abundance: -
j_gene: TRBJ2-1
CDR3aa: CASSFGTFPPANYNEQFF
CDR3nt: TGTGCCAGCAGTTTTGGGACATTCCCTCCCGCAAACTACAATGAGCAGTTCTTC

d_gene: TRBD2
len: 20
v_gene: TRBV30
abundance: -
j_gene: TRBJ2-3
CDR3aa: CAWSKWAGTSIGRSTDTQYF
CDR3nt: TGTGCCTGGAGTAAATGGGCCGGGACTAGCATTGGACGAAGCACAGATACGCAGTATTTT

d_gene: TRBD1
len: 15
v_gene: TRBV19
abundance: once
j_gene: TRBJ1-1
CDR3aa: CASSTGQGAGTEAFF
CDR3nt: TGTGCCAGTAGTACTGGACAGGGGGCAGGCACTGAAGCTTTCTTT

d_gene: -
len: 16
v_gene: TRBV7-8
abundance: -
j_gene: TRBJ1-2
CDR3aa: CASSPGGTDYTYGYTF
CDR3nt: TGTGCCAGCAGCCCCGGGGGAACGGATTACACCTATGGCTACACCTTC

d_gene: TRBD1
len: 14
v_gene: TRBV28
abundance: -
j_gene: TRBJ1-2
CDR3aa: CASSPTGDNYGYTF
CDR3nt: TGTGCCAGCAGCCCGACAGGGGACAACTATGGCTACACCTTC

d_gene: TRBD1
len: 12
v_gene: TRBV13
abundance: few
j_gene: TRBJ2-2
CDR3aa: CASSGTAGELFF
CDR3nt: TGTGCCAGCAGCGGGACAGCTGGGGAGCTGTTTTTT

d_gene: -
len: 14
v_gene: TRBV4-1
abundance: -
j_gene: TRBJ2-5
CDR3aa: CASSQSGTQETQYF
CDR3nt: TGCGCCAGCAGCCAAAGCGGAACCCAAGAGACCCAGTACTTC

d_gene: TRBD2
len: 18
v_gene: TRBV7-6
abundance: -
j_gene: TRBJ2-5
CDR3aa: CASSLSGLSGRAGETQYF
CDR3nt: TGTGCCAGCAGCTTATCGGGCTTGAGCGGGAGGGCGGGGGAGACCCAGTACTTC

d_gene: -
len: 18
v_gene: TRBV30
abundance: -
j_gene: TRBJ2-1
CDR3aa: CAWSLRGFGGSSYNEQFF
CDR3nt: TGTGCCTGGAGTCTGCGGGGATTTGGGGGAAGCTCCTACAATGAGCAGTTCTTC

d_gene: -
len: 17
v_gene: TRBV10-2
abundance: -
j_gene: TRBJ1-2
CDR3aa: CASSEAGLGSFSYGYTF
CDR3nt: TGCGCCAGCAGTGAGGCGGGGTTAGGGTCTTTCTCATATGGCTACACCTTC

d_gene: TRBD1
len: 15
v_gene: TRBV19
abundance: -
j_gene: TRBJ2-3
CDR3aa: CASTATGVVTDTQYF
CDR3nt: TGTGCCAGTACCGCGACAGGGGTTGTGACAGATACGCAGTATTTT

d_gene: -
len: 14
v_gene: TRBV6-5
abundance: -
j_gene: TRBJ1-5
CDR3aa: CASSYGRGNQPQHF
CDR3nt: TGTGCCAGCAGTTACGGGAGGGGCAATCAGCCCCAGCATTTT

d_gene: TRBD1
len: 11
v_gene: TRBV7-8
abundance: -
j_gene: TRBJ2-7
CDR3aa: CASSLGQGVDF
CDR3nt: TGTGCCAGCAGCTTAGGTCAGGGGGTGGACTTC

d_gene: TRBD1
len: 15
v_gene: TRBV9
abundance: -
j_gene: TRBJ2-7
CDR3aa: CASSVAGTDSYEQYF
CDR3nt: TGTGCCAGCAGCGTAGCCGGGACAGACTCCTACGAGCAGTACTTC

d_gene: TRBD2
len: 16
v_gene: TRBV7-6
abundance: -
j_gene: TRBJ2-7
CDR3aa: CASSPYGGGFSYEQYF
CDR3nt: TGTGCCAGCAGCCCCTACGGGGGGGGTTTTTCCTACGAGCAGTACTTC

d_gene: -
len: 12
v_gene: TRBV7-9
abundance: -
j_gene: TRBJ1-4
CDR3aa: CASSLAEGQLFF
CDR3nt: TGTGCCAGCAGCTTAGCAGAGGGCCAACTGTTTTTT

d_gene: -
len: 11
v_gene: TRBV19
abundance: -
j_gene: TRBJ2-7
CDR3aa: CASSIGHEQYF
CDR3nt: TGTGCCAGTAGTATAGGGCACGAGCAGTACTTC

d_gene: TRBD1
len: 14
v_gene: TRBV4-1
abundance: -
j_gene: TRBJ2-7
CDR3aa: CASSRGTGGYEQYF
CDR3nt: TGCGCCAGCAGCCGAGGGACAGGGGGGTACGAGCAGTACTTC

d_gene: -
len: 13
v_gene: TRBV30
abundance: -
j_gene: TRBJ1-1
CDR3aa: CAWIAGLNTEAFF
CDR3nt: TGTGCCTGGATAGCAGGGTTGAACACTGAAGCTTTCTTT

d_gene: -
len: 14
v_gene: TRBV27
abundance: -
j_gene: TRBJ2-7
CDR3aa: CASSPRTLNYEQYF
CDR3nt: TGTGCCAGCAGTCCCCGGACACTAAACTACGAGCAGTACTTC

d_gene: -
len: 15
v_gene: TRBV25-1
abundance: -
j_gene: TRBJ2-7
CDR3aa: CASSESYRVTDEQYF
CDR3nt: TGTGCCAGCAGTGAATCTTACAGGGTCACGGACGAGCAGTACTTC

d_gene: -
len: 12
v_gene: TRBV4-2
abundance: -
j_gene: TRBJ2-3
CDR3aa: CASSQERATQYF
CDR3nt: TGTGCCAGCAGCCAAGAGAGGGCTACGCAGTATTTT

d_gene: TRBD2
len: 18
v_gene: TRBV10-1
abundance: -
j_gene: TRBJ2-3
CDR3aa: CASSRLPGLAGATDTQYF
CDR3nt: TGCGCCAGCAGCCGCCTACCGGGACTAGCGGGAGCCACAGATACGCAGTATTTT

d_gene: TRBD1
len: 13
v_gene: TRBV28
abundance: once
j_gene: TRBJ2-7
CDR3aa: CASGTGAPYEQYF
CDR3nt: TGTGCCAGCGGGACAGGGGCCCCCTACGAGCAGTACTTC

d_gene: -
len: 11
v_gene: TRBV5-8
abundance: -
j_gene: TRBJ1-1
CDR3aa: CASSLLSGAFF
CDR3nt: TGTGCCAGCAGCTTACTCTCCGGAGCTTTCTTT

d_gene: TRBD1
len: 16
v_gene: TRBV5-1
abundance: -
j_gene: TRBJ2-3
CDR3aa: CASSLGGTESADTQYF
CDR3nt: TGCGCCAGCAGCTTGGGGGGGACAGAGTCAGCAGATACGCAGTATTTT

d_gene: TRBD2
len: 15
v_gene: TRBV19
abundance: -
j_gene: TRBJ2-1
CDR3aa: CASRETSGSSGEQFF
CDR3nt: TGTGCCAGTAGAGAGACTAGCGGGAGCAGTGGTGAGCAGTTCTTC

d_gene: -
len: 13
v_gene: TRBV14
abundance: -
j_gene: TRBJ1-1
CDR3aa: CANTTGGNTEAFF
CDR3nt: TGTGCCAACACGACCGGGGGAAACACTGAAGCTTTCTTT

d_gene: -
len: 14
v_gene: TRBV28
abundance: -
j_gene: TRBJ2-5
CDR3aa: CASTLGGKGETQYF
CDR3nt: TGTGCCAGCACTCTAGGGGGTAAAGGAGAGACCCAGTACTTC

d_gene: -
len: 15
v_gene: TRBV6-1
abundance: -
j_gene: TRBJ1-2
CDR3aa: CASSERQAGVGGYTF
CDR3nt: TGTGCCAGCAGTGAAAGACAGGCGGGGGTGGGTGGCTACACCTTC

d_gene: TRBD1
len: 15
v_gene: TRBV18
abundance: -
j_gene: TRBJ2-1
CDR3aa: CASSFLTGPDNEQFF
CDR3nt: TGTGCCAGCTCATTCTTGACAGGGCCCGACAATGAGCAGTTCTTC